The 5 T cell receptor beta chains below were found in one sample sequenced in a study of beta chain features in type 1 diabetes. Isolated RNA was reverse transcribed in full, so expressed TCRB transcripts were sequenced. Sequencing used immunoSEQ multiplex PCR; TCRdb keeps in-frame clones, though not all of them. The sample lists tens of thousands of clones, approximately 59% occurring once. The sample comprised Tregs from blood. The receptor set was obtained from a woman between 18 and 29 years old in good health.

This clone has more than one count but fewer than ten. V usage is TRBV5-1 and J usage is TRBJ2-5; the match to TRBD2 covers 7 bases. The CDR3 has 17 residues. Unmatched junction bases numbered 17, after V lost 6 bases and J lost 3 bases. Germline V lookup: CDR1 SGHRS, CDR2 YFSETQ. CDR3 DNA: TGCGCCAGCACCCTGAGGGGCGGGACTACTAGAAAAGAGACCCAGTACTTC. It is translated as CASTLRGGTTRKETQYF.

A word on this clone: Other nucleotide sequences in the sample specify the same CDR3. The V gene is TRBV10-3, the J gene TRBJ2-7; a possible D gene is TRBD2 (5 bases). Germline V lookup: CDR1 ENHRY, CDR2 SYGVKD. The V and J ends lost 7 bases and 2 bases respectively, with 12 bases between them. The CDR3 has 13 amino acids. The CDR3 sequence is CAINEGATYEQYF. The CDR3 nucleotides read TGTGCCATCAACGAGGGAGCGACCTACGAGCAGTACTTC.

The chain is built from TRBV10-3 and TRBJ2-7; D might be TRBD2 (5 bases). Germline V lookup: CDR1 ENHRY, CDR2 SYGVKD. V was shortened by 5 bases and J by 6 bases, with 8 bases between the two germline ends. The CDR3 consists of 11 residues. This chain's CDR3 is CAISSGSEQYF. The CDR3 DNA reads as TGTGCCATCAGTTCTGGGAGCGAGCAGTACTTC.

This clone occurred a few times. This chain joins TRBV6-1 and TRBJ2-7; TRBD2 matches at 8 bases. The CDR3 consists of 14 residues. V was pared by 8 bases and J by 6 bases, with 12 bases of the junction left unmatched. Germline assignment: CDR1 MNHNS and CDR2 SASEGT. CDR3 region: CASCPQVAGSEQYF. For the CDR3, the DNA is TGTGCCAGCTGTCCCCAAGTAGCGGGATCCGAGCAGTACTTC.

The chain uses TRBV13 and TRBJ2-1; 8 bases are shared with TRBD1. Germline V gene data show CDR1 as PRHDT and CDR2 as FYEKMQ (reference sequence). The CDR3 length is 15 residues. V lost 9 bases to trimming and J lost 5 bases; unmatched junction nucleotides: 12. Here the CDR3 DNA reads TGTGCCAGTAACCCCCCGGGACAGGCCGACAATGAGCAGTTCTTC. It encodes CASNPPGQADNEQFF.